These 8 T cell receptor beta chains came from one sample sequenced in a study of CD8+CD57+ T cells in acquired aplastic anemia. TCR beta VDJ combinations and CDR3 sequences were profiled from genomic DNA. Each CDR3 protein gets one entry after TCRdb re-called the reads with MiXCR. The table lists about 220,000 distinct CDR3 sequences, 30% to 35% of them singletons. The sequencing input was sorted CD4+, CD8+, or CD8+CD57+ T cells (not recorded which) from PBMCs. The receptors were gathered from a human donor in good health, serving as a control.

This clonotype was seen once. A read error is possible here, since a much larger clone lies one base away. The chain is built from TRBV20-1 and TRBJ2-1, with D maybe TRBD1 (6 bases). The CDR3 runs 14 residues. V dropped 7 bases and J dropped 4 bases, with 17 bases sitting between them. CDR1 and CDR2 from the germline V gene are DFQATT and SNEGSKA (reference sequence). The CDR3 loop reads CSDRDGTIYNEQFF. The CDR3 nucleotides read TGCAGTGATCGTGACGGGACAATATACAATGAGCAGTTCTTC.

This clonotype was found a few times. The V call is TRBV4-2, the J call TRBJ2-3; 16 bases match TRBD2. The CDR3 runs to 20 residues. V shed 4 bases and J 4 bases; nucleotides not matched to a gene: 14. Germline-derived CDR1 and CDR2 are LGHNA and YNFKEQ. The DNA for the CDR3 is TGTGCCAGCAGCCCAAGACCCGGGACTAGCGGGGGGGCCGGGTCAGATACGCAGTATTTT. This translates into CASSPRPGTSGGAGSDTQYF.

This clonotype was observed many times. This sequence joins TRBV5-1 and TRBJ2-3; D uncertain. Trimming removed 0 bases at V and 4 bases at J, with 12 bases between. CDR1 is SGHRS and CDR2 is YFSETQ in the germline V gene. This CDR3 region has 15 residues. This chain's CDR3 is CASSLGGSLADTQYF. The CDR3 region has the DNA TGCGCCAGCAGCTTGGGCGGATCCCTGGCAGATACGCAGTATTTT.

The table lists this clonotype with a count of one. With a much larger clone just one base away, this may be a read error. The CDR3 reads CASSAVGFSSHEQYF. The CDR3 nucleotides are TGTGCCAGCAGTGCCGTCGGTTTTAGCTCCCACGAGCAGTACTTC. The V gene is TRBV6-1, the J gene TRBJ2-7; D ambiguous. The CDR3 is 15 amino acids. Germline-derived CDR1 and CDR2 are MNHNS and SASEGT.

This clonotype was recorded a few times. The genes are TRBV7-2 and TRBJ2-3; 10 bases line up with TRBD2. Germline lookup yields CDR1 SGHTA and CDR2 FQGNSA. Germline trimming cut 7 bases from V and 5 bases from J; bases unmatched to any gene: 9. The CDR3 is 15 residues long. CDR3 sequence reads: CASTWGTSVKDTQYF. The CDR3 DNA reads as TGTGCCAGCACCTGGGGGACTAGCGTTAAAGATACGCAGTATTTT.

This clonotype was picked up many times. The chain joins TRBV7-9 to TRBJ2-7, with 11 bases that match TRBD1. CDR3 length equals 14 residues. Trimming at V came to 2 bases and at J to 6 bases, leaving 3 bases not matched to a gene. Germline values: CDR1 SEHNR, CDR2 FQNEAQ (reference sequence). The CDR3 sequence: CASSLSGTGGEQYF. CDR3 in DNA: TGTGCCAGCAGCTTATCCGGGACAGGGGGCGAGCAGTACTTC.

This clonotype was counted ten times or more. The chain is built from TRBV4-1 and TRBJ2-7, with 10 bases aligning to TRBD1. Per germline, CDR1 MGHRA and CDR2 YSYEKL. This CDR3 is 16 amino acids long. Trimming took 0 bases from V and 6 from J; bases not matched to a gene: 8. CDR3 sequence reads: CASSQDGGQGRPEQYF. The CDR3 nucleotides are TGCGCCAGCAGCCAAGATGGGGGACAGGGGAGGCCCGAGCAGTACTTC.

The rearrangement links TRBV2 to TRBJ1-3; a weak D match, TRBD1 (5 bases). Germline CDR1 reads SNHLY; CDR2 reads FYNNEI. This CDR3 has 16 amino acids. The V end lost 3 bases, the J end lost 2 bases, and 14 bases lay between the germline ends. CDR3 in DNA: TGTGCCAGCAGTGAGGGGGGACGGGGGGCTGGAAACACCATATATTTT. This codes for CASSEGGRGAGNTIYF.